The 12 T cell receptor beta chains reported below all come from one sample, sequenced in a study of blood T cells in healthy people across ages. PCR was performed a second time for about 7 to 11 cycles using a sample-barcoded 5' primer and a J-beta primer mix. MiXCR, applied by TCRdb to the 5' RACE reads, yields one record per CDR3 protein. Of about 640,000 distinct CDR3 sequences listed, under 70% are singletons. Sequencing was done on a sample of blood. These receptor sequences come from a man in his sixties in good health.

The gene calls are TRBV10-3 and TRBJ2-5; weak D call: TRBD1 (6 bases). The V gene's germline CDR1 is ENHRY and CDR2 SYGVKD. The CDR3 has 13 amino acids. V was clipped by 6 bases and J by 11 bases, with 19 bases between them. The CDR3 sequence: CAIRQGLYNEQYF. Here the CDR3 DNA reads TGTGCCATCAGACAGGGCCTCTACAATGAGCAGTACTTC.

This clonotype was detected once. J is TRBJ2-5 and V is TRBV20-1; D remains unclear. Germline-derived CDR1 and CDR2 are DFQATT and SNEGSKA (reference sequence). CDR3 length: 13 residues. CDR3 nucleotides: TGCTCAAATAGCCGGCAGAACCAAGAGACCCAGTACTTC. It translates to CSNSRQNQETQYF.

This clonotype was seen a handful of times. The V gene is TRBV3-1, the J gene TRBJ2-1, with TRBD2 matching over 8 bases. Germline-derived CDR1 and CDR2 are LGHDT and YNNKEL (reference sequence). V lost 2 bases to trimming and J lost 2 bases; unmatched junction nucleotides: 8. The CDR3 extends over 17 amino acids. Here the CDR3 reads CASSQRSPGGAYNEQFF. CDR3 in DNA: TGTGCCAGCAGCCAAAGGTCCCCCGGGGGGGCCTACAATGAGCAGTTCTTC.

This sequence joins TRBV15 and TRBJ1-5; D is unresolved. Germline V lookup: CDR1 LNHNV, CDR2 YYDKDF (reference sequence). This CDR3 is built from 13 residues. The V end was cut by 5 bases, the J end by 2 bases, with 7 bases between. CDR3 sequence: CATSLSGNQPQHF. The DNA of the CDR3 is TGTGCCACCAGCCTCTCGGGCAATCAGCCCCAGCATTTT.

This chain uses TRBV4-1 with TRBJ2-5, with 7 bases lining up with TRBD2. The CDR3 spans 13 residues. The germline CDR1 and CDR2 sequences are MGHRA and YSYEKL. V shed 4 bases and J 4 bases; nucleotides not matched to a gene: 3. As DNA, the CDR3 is TGCGCCAGCAGCCCTAGCGGATTAGAGACCCAGTACTTC. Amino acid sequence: CASSPSGLETQYF.

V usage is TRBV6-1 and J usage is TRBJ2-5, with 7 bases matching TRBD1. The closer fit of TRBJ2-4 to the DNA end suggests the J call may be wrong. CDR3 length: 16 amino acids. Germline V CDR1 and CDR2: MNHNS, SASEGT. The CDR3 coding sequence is TGTGCCGACACAGGGGACGCCCGGACGGCCAAAAACATTCAGTACTTC. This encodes CADTGDARTAKNIQYF.

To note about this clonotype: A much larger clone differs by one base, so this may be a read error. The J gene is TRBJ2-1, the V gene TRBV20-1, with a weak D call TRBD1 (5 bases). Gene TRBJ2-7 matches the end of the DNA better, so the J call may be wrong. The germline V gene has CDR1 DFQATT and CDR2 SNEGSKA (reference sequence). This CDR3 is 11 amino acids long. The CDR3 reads CSAAGYNEQYF. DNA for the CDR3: TGCAGTGCCGCAGGGTACAATGAGCAGTACTTC.

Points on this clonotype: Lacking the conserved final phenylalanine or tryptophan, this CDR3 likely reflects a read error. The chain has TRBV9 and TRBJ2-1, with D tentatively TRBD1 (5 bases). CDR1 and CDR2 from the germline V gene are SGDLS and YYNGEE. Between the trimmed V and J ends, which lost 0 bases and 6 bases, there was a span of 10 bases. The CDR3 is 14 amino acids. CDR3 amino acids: CASSVEGQSNEQFL. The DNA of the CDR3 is TGTGCCAGCAGCGTAGAGGGGCAGAGCAATGAGCAGTTCTTA.

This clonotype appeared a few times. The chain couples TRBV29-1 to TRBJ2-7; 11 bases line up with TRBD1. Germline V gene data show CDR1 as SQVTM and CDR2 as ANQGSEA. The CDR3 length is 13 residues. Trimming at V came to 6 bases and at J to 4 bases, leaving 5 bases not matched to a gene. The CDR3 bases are TGCAGCGTAGGACAGGGGGCGACGTACGAGCAGTACTTC. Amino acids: CSVGQGATYEQYF.

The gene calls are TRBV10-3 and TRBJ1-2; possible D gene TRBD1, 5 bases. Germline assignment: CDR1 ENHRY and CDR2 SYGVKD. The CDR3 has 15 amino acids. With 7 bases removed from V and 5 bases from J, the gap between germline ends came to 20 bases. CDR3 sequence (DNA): TGTGCCATCACCGAGGGGTCCTCTCGTTGGTATGGCTACACCTTC. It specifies CAITEGSSRWYGYTF.

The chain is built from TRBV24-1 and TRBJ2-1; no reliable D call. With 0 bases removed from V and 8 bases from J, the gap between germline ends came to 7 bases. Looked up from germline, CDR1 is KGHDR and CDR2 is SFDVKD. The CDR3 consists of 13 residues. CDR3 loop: CATSDLGPDEQFF. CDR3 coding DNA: TGTGCCACCAGTGATTTGGGCCCAGATGAGCAGTTCTTC.

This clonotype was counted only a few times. CDR3 sequence (DNA): TGTGCCAGCGATCGGGGGCTGGGGCAAGAGACCCAGTACTTC. As protein: CASDRGLGQETQYF. The chain couples TRBV7-9 to TRBJ2-5; tentatively, D is TRBD1 or TRBD2 (6 bases each). Trimming stripped 8 bases from V and 2 bases from J, with 15 bases between. Germline-derived CDR1 and CDR2 are SEHNR and FQNEAQ (reference sequence). The CDR3 is 14 residues long.